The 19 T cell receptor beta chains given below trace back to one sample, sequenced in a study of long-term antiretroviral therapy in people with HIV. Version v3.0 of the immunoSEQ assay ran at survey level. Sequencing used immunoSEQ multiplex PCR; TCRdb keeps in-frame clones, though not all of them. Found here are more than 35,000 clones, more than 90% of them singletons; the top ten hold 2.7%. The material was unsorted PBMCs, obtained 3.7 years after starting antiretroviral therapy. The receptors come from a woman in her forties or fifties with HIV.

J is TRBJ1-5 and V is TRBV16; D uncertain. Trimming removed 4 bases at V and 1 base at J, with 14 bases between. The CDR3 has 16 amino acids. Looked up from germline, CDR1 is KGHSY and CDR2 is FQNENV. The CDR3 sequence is CASSPSQYISNQPQHF. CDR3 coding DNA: TGTGCCAGCAGCCCCAGCCAATATATAAGCAATCAGCCCCAGCATTTT. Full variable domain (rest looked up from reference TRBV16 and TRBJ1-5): GEEVAQTPKHLVRGEGQKAKLYCAPIKGHSYVFWYQQVLKNEFKFLISFQNENVFDETGMPKERFSAKCLPNSPCSLEIQATKLEDSAVYFCASSPSQYISNQPQHFGDGTRLSIL.

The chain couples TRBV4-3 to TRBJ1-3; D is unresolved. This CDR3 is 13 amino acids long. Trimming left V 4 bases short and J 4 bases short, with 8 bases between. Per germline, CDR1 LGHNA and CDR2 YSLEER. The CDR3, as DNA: TGCGCCAGCAGCCGAGGTAGAGGAAACACCATATATTTT. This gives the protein CASSRGRGNTIYF.

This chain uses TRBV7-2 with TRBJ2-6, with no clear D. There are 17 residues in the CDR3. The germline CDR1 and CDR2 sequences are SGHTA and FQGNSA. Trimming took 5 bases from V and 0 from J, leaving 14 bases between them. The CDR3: CASSRTLSSSGANVLTF. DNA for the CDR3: TGTGCCAGCAGCCGCACCCTATCTAGCTCTGGGGCCAACGTCCTGACTTTC.

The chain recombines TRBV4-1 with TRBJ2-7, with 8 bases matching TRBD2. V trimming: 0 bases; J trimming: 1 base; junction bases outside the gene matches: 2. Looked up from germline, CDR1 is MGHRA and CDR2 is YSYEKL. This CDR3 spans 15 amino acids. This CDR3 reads CASSQEKRGSYEQYF. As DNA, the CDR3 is TGCGCCAGCAGCCAAGAAAAGCGGGGGTCCTACGAGCAGTACTTC.

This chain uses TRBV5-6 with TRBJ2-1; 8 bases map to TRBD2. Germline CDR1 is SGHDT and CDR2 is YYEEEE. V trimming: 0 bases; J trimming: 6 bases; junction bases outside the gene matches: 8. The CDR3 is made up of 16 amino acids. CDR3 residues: CASSLDGGGPGNEQFF. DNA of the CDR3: TGTGCCAGCAGCTTGGACGGGGGGGGGCCCGGCAATGAGCAGTTCTTC.

CDR3 in amino acids: CASSQTGDSAYEQYF. DNA of the CDR3: TGTGCCAGCAGCCAAACAGGGGACTCTGCCTACGAGCAGTACTTC. This chain joins TRBV5-4 and TRBJ2-7; a weak D match, TRBD1 (7 bases). The CDR3 consists of 15 residues. The V end lost 4 bases, the J end lost 2 bases, and 16 bases lay between the germline ends. The V gene's germline CDR1 is SGHNT and CDR2 YYREEE (reference sequence).

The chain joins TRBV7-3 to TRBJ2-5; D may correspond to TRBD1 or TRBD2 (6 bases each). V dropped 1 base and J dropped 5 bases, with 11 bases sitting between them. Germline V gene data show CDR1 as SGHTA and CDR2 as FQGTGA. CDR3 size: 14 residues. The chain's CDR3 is CASSLIGGPETQYF. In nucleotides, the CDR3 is TGTGCCAGCAGCTTAATTGGGGGGCCGGAGACCCAGTACTTC.

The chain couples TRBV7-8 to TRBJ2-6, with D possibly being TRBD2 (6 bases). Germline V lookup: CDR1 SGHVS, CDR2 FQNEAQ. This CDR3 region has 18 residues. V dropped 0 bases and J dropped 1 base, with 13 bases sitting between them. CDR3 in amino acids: CASSLASRAGSGANVLTF. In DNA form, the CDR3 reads TGTGCCAGCAGCTTAGCGAGCAGGGCGGGGTCTGGGGCCAACGTCCTGACTTTC. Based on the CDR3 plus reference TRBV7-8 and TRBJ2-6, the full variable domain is GAGVSQSPRYKVAKRGQDVALRCDPISGHVSLFWYQQALGQGPEFLTYFQNEAQLDKSGLPSDRFFAERPEGSVSTLKIQRTQQEDSAVYLCASSLASRAGSGANVLTFGAGSRLTVL.

The CDR3 is CASSPRAEKETQYF. CDR3 DNA sequence: TGTGCCAGCAGCCCGAGGGCAGAAAAAGAGACCCAGTACTTC. The rearrangement links TRBV5-4 to TRBJ2-5; weak D call: TRBD2 (5 bases). The V and J ends lost 4 bases and 3 bases respectively, with 13 bases between them. The V gene's germline CDR1 is SGHNT and CDR2 YYREEE (reference sequence). This CDR3 spans 14 amino acids.

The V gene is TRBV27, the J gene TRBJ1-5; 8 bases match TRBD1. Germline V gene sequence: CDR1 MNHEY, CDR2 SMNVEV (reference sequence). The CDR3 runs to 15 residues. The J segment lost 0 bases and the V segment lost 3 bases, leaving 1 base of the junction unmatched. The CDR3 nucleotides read TGTGCCAGCAGTTTGGACAGGGTTAGCAATCAGCCCCAGCATTTT. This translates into CASSLDRVSNQPQHF.

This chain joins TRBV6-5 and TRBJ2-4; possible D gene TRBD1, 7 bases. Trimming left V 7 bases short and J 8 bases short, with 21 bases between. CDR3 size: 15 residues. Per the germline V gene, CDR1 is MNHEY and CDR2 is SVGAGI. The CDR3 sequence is CASTITDRRGDIQYF. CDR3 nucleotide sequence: TGTGCCAGCACTATAACGGACAGGAGGGGAGACATTCAGTACTTC.

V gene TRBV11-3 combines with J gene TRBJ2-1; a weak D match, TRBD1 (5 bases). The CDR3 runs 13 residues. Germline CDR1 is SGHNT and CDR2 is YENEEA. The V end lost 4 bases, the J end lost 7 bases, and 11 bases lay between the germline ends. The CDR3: CASSSPRQNEQFF. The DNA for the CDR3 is TGTGCCAGCAGCTCCCCCCGACAGAATGAGCAGTTCTTC.

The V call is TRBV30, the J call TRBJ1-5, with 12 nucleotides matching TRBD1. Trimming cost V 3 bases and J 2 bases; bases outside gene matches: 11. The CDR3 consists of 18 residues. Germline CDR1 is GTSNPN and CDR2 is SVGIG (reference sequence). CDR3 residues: CAWSVGTGGESGNQPQHF. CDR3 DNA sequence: TGTGCCTGGAGCGTCGGGACAGGGGGCGAATCGGGCAATCAGCCCCAGCATTTT. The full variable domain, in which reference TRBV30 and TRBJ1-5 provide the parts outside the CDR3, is SQTIHQWPATLVQPVGSPLSLECTVEGTSNPNLYWYRQAAGRGLQLLFYSVGIGQISSEVPQNLSASRPQDRQFILSSKKLLLSDSGFYLCAWSVGTGGESGNQPQHFGDGTRLSIL.

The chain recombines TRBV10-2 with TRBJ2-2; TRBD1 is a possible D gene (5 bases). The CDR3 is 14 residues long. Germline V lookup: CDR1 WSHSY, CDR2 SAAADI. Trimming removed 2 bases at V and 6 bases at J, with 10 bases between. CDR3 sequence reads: CASSESRGSGELFF. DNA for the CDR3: TGCGCCAGCAGTGAGAGTAGGGGCTCCGGGGAGCTGTTTTTT.

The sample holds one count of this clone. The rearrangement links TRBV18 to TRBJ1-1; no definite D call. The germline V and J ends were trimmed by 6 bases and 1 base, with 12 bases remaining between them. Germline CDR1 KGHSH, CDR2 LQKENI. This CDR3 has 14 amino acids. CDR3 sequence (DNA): TGTGCCAGCTCCCCTCTCCCAGGGAACACTGAAGCTTTCTTT. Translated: CASSPLPGNTEAFF.

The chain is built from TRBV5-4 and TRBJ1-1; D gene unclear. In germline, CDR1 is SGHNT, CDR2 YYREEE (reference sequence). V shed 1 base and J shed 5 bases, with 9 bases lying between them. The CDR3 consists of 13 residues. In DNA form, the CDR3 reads TGTGCCAGCAGCTTGTGGGGAGGGACTGAAGCTTTCTTT. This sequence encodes CASSLWGGTEAFF.

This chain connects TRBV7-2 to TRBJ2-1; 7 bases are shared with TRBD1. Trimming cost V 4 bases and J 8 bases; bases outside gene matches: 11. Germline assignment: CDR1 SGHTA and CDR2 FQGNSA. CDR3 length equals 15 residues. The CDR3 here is CASSSWAGGKDEQFF. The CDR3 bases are TGTGCCAGCAGCTCCTGGGCAGGGGGTAAAGATGAGCAGTTCTTC.

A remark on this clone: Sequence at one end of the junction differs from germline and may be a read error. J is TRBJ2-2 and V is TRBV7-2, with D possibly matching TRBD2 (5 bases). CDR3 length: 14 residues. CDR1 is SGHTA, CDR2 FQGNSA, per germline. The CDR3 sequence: CASSFYANTGELFF. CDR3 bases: TGTGCCAGCAGCTTTTACGCGAACACCGGGGAGTTGTTTTTT.

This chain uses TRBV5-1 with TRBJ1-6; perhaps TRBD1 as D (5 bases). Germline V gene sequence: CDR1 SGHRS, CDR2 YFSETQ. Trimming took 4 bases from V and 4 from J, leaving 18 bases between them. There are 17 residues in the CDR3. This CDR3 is CASSRGVKGWYNSPLHF. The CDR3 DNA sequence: TGCGCCAGCAGCAGGGGAGTCAAGGGCTGGTATAATTCACCCCTCCACTTT. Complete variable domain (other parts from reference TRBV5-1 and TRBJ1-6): KAGVTQTPRYLIKTRGQQVTLSCSPISGHRSVSWYQQTPGQGLQFLFEYFSETQRNKGNFPGRFSGRQFSNSRSEMNVSTLELGDSALYLCASSRGVKGWYNSPLHFGNGTRLTVT.